The clone carrying this TCR beta chain was found once. The antigen remains unidentified. The naive CD8 population came from CD45RO-negative cells selected for CCR7, without terminally differentiated effector memory CD45RA+ cells. The sample comes from a study of shared clonotypes between healthy human individuals. Study at large: The plates for each donor numbered three CD4 naive, three CD4 memory, two CD8 naive and one CD8 memory. Study-level results: Unshared clonotypes carried lower generation probabilities than those common to all four donors. Across a handful of donors, naive CD4 shared roughly 5%, naive CD8 about 3.2%, memory CD4 approximately 2.5%, memory CD8 0.4% to 0.5%.

Libraries were prepared by immunoSEQ multiplex PCR; TCRdb keeps only in-frame clonotypes and omits some of them. Of around 2.1 million clones listed, 85% to 95% are singletons. This receptor was identified in a man aged 18 to 35 in good health. Some clones in this sample may be carry-over from other donors' samples. The sample comprised naive CD8+ T cells from PBMCs.

The CDR3 nucleotides read TGCGCCAGCAGCCAAGTCCTAGCGGGAATAAAAAGCACAGATACGCAGTATTTT. Amino acids: CASSQVLAGIKSTDTQYF. The chain employs TRBV4-3 and TRBJ2-3; TRBD2 matches at 9 bases. Losses at the gene ends were 1 base for V and 0 bases for J; bases not matched to a gene: 8. The germline V gene encodes CDR1 LGHNA and CDR2 YSLEER. There are 18 residues in the CDR3.